These 12 T cell receptor beta chains were sequenced from one sample in a study of neoadjuvant nivolumab and ipilimumab in lung cancer. The protocol was immunoSEQ multiplex PCR, while the TCRdb copy is restricted to in-frame clones and leaves out a portion. The sample contains roughly 8,600 clones, 84% of which appear only once. Specimen: tumor tissue, collected after neoadjuvant nivolumab, alone or with ipilimumab, at or shortly before surgery. These receptors were collected from an adult with non-small cell lung cancer.

The chain links TRBV7-6 to TRBJ2-5; the D call may be TRBD1 or TRBD2 (5 bases each). Germline V CDR1 and CDR2: SGHVS, FNYEAQ. The ends were cut back, 1 base at V and 5 bases at J, with 11 bases in the middle. The CDR3 is 14 amino acids. The CDR3 region is CASSLEGWGETQYF. In DNA form, the CDR3 reads TGTGCCAGCAGCTTAGAAGGGTGGGGGGAGACCCAGTACTTC.

This rearrangement joins TRBV2 to TRBJ2-5; D is unresolved. This CDR3 comprises 12 residues. CDR1 SNHLY and CDR2 FYNNEI come from the germline V gene. The germline V and J ends were trimmed by 6 bases and 0 bases, with 5 bases remaining between them. CDR3 sequence (DNA): TGTGCCAGCAGAACGGACCAAGAGACCCAGTACTTC. This encodes CASRTDQETQYF. The whole variable domain, filled in from reference TRBV2 and TRBJ2-5, reads EPEVTQTPSHQVTQMGQEVILRCVPISNHLYFYWYRQILGQKVEFLVSFYNNEISEKSEIFDDQFSVERPDGSNFTLKIRSTKLEDSAMYFCASRTDQETQYFGPGTRLLVL.

V is TRBV5-1 and J is TRBJ1-2, with D unclear. V lost 0 bases and J 9 bases, leaving 21 bases between the germline ends. Germline CDR1 is SGHRS and CDR2 is YFSETQ. The CDR3 has 16 residues. CDR3 nucleotide sequence: TGCGCCAGCAGCTTGGGGCCAGGTTTAATCGCTGTAAGCTACACCTTC. It translates to CASSLGPGLIAVSYTF.

With respect to this clone: Compared with germline, one end of the junction differs, possibly owing to a read error. V gene TRBV9 combines with J gene TRBJ1-2; D may be TRBD1 (6 bases). Germline V gene data show CDR1 as SGDLS and CDR2 as YYNGEE. The CDR3 is made up of 10 amino acids. The CDR3 DNA reads as TGTGCCAGCGGGGACACGCGAACGTCCTTC. The encoded protein is CASGDTRTSF.

J is TRBJ1-3 and V is TRBV5-1; unclear D gene. Germline assignment: CDR1 SGHRS and CDR2 YFSETQ. The CDR3 runs to 17 residues. The V and J ends lost 2 bases and 2 bases respectively, with 17 bases between them. For the CDR3, the DNA is TGCGCCAGCAGCTTACAAGCTACCTCGAGGGCTGGAAACACCATATATTTT. Translating gives CASSLQATSRAGNTIYF.

The V and J genes are TRBV6-5 and TRBJ2-6; unclear D gene. The CDR3 sequence is 15 residues long. CDR1 is MNHEY, CDR2 SVGAGI, per germline. The germline V and J ends were trimmed by 7 bases and 0 bases, with 10 bases remaining between them. The CDR3, as DNA: TGTGCCAGCAAGGGTGCCAACTCTGGGGCCAACGTCCTGACTTTC. Protein product: CASKGANSGANVLTF.

CDR3 nucleotide sequence: TGTGCCAGCAGCGCGGGAAGAGGAACAGATACGCAGTATTTT. Residues: CASSAGRGTDTQYF. J is TRBJ2-3 and V is TRBV11-2; tentatively, D is TRBD2 (6 bases). The CDR3 has 14 amino acids. V lost 5 bases and J lost 3, with 12 bases in between. Germline values: CDR1 SGHAT, CDR2 FQNNGV.

J is TRBJ2-7 and V is TRBV2; 7 nucleotides align to TRBD2. This CDR3 region has 14 residues. Germline V CDR1 and CDR2: SNHLY, FYNNEI. V lost 6 bases and J lost 6; bases outside the gene matches: 11. The CDR3 coding sequence is TGTGCCAGCAGGACCTTCCCGGGGGGTTCCGAGCAGTACTTC. This translates into CASRTFPGGSEQYF.

The V and J genes are TRBV5-4 and TRBJ2-4; no clear D. Trimming removed 4 bases from V and 6 bases from J, with 11 bases in between. The length of the CDR3 is 13 residues. Germline values: CDR1 SGHNT, CDR2 YYREEE (reference sequence). The CDR3 DNA is TGTGCCAGCAGCCCGCGACTTGCAAACATTCAGTACTTC. Protein product: CASSPRLANIQYF.

V usage is TRBV27 and J usage is TRBJ2-1; 7 bases fit TRBD1. CDR3 length: 14 residues. From germline, CDR1 is MNHEY and CDR2 SMNVEV (reference sequence). The V segment lost 8 bases and the J segment 6 bases; nucleotides outside the gene matches: 10. CDR3 loop: CASRADDRVNEQFF. The CDR3 nucleotides read TGTGCCAGCCGCGCAGATGACAGGGTCAATGAGCAGTTCTTC.

This clone was observed a handful of times. Other DNA sequences in this specimen translate into the identical CDR3. This CDR3 is CASSLVDQPQHF. Written as DNA, the CDR3 is TGTGCCAGCAGCTTAGTGGATCAGCCCCAGCATTTT. The chain has TRBV7-9 and TRBJ1-5; D not resolved. Trimming cost V 1 base and J 5 bases, with 3 bases left between them. There are 12 residues in the CDR3. CDR1 is SEHNR, CDR2 FQNEAQ, per germline (reference sequence).

The chain joins TRBV6-6 to TRBJ1-2, with unresolved D. The CDR3 has 8 residues. Per the germline V gene, CDR1 is MNHNY and CDR2 is SVGAGI (reference sequence). Trimming left V 5 bases short and J 14 bases short, with 6 bases between. The CDR3 here is CASSAQTF. The CDR3 nucleotides are TGTGCCAGCAGTGCACAGACCTTC.